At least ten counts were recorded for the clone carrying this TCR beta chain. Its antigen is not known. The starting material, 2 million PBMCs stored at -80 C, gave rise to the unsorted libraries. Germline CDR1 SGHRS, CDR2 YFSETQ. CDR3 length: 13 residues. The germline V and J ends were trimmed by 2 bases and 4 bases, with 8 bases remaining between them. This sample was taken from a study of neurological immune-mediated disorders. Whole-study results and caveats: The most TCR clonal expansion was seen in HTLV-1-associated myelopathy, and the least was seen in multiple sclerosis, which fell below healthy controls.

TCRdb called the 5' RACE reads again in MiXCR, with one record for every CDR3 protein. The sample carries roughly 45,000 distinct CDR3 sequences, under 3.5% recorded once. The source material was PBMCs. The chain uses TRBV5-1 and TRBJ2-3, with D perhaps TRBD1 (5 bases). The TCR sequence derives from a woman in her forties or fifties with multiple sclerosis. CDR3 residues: CASSLGQADTQYF. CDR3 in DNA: TGCGCCAGCAGCTTAGGACAAGCAGATACGCAGTATTTT.